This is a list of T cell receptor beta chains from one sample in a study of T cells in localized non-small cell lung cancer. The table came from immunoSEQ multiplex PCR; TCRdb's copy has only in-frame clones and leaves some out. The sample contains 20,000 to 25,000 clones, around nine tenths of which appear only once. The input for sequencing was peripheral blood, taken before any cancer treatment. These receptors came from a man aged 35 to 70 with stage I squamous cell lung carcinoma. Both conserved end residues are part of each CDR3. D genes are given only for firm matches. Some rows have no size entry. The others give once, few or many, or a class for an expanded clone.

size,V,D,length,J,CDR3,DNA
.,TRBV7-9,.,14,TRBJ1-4,CASSQGETREKLFF,TGTGCCAGCAGCCAAGGAGAAACAAGAGAAAAACTGTTTTTT
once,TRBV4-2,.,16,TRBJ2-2,CASSQVSGYTTGELFF,TGTGCCAGCAGCCAAGTTTCAGGGTATACCACCGGGGAGCTGTTTTTT
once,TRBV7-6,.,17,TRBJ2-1,CASSLVQSPISYNEQFF,TGTGCCAGCAGCTTAGTTCAGTCCCCGATCTCCTACAATGAGCAGTTCTTC
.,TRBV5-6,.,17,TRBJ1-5,CASSLFGTRISNQPQHF,TGTGCCAGCAGCCTCTTTGGGACGCGGATTAGCAATCAGCCCCAGCATTTT
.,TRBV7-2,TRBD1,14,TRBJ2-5,CASSWETGKQTQYF,TGTGCCAGCAGCTGGGAGACAGGGAAACAGACCCAGTACTTC
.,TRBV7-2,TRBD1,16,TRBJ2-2,CASSGMGQGGTGELFF,TGTGCCAGCAGCGGGATGGGACAGGGAGGCACCGGGGAGCTGTTTTTT
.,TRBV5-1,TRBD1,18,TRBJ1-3,CASSLAPTGGPGGNTIYF,TGCGCCAGCAGCTTGGCTCCTACAGGGGGCCCGGGAGGAAACACCATATATTTT
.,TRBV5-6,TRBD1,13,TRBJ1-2,CASSQGQVYGYTF,TGTGCCAGCAGCCAGGGACAGGTCTATGGCTACACCTTC
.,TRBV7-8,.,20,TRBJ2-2,CASSLDMNRRLGAGTGELFF,TGTGCCAGCAGCTTAGATATGAATCGGAGGTTGGGGGCAGGGACCGGGGAGCTGTTTTTT
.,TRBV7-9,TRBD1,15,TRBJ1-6,CASREDRSSHSPLHF,TGTGCCAGCAGGGAGGACAGGAGTTCCCACTCACCCCTCCACTTT
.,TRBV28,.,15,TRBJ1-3,CASSGTTAPGNTIYF,TGTGCCAGCAGTGGCACGACGGCGCCTGGAAACACCATATATTTT
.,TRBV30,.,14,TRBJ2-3,CAWSVLGPLNTQYF,TGTGCCTGGAGTGTCCTCGGACCCCTCAATACGCAGTATTTT
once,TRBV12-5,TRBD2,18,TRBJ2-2,CASGPPGLAGGNTGELFF,TGTGCTAGTGGTCCCCCAGGACTAGCGGGGGGGAACACCGGGGAGCTGTTTTTT
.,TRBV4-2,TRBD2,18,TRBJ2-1,CASSQGAGAPEFYNEQFF,TGTGCCAGCAGCCAAGGAGCGGGGGCTCCGGAATTCTACAATGAGCAGTTCTTC
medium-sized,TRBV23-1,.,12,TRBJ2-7,CASRHPGYEQYF,TGCGCCAGCAGACATCCGGGGTACGAGCAGTACTTC
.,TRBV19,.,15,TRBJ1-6,CASSLETSYNSPLHF,TGTGCCAGTAGTCTGGAAACCTCCTATAATTCACCCCTCCACTTT
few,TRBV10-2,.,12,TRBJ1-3,CASTSSRNTIYF,TGCGCCAGCACGAGTTCCCGGAACACCATATATTTT
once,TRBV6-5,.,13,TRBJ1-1,CATTDSMNTEAFF,TGTGCTACCACGGACAGTATGAACACTGAAGCTTTCTTT
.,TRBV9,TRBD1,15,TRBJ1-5,CASSVEGAMDQPQHF,TGTGCCAGCAGCGTTGAGGGGGCGATGGATCAGCCCCAGCATTTT
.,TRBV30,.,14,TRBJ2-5,CAWSTGSAWETQYF,TGTGCCTGGAGTACCGGCAGTGCCTGGGAGACCCAGTACTTC
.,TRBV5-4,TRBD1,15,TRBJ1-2,CASSFGAGGASGYTF,TGTGCCAGCAGCTTCGGGGCAGGGGGCGCGAGTGGCTACACCTTC
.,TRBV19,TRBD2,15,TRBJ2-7,CASSIAGGESYEQYF,TGTGCCAGTAGTATAGCGGGGGGAGAGTCCTACGAGCAGTACTTC
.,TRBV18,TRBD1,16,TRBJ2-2,CASSPPGQLSTGELFF,TGTGCCAGCTCACCGCCGGGACAGCTATCCACCGGGGAGCTGTTTTTT
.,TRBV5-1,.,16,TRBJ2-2,CASSLAPAAGTGELFF,TGCGCCAGCAGCTTGGCGCCCGCCGCAGGAACCGGGGAGCTGTTTTTT
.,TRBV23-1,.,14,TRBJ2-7,CASTPRRTIVGQYF,TGCGCCAGCACTCCCCGCAGGACAATCGTCGGGCAGTACTTC
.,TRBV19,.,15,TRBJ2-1,CASSARGALYNEQFF,TGTGCCAGTAGCGCACGGGGGGCCCTATACAATGAGCAGTTCTTC
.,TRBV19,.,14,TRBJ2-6,CASSTNSGANVLTF,TGTGCCAGTAGTACGAACTCTGGGGCCAACGTCCTGACTTTC
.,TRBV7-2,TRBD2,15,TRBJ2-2,CASSFQRGGSGELFF,TGTGCCAGCAGCTTCCAGCGGGGGGGTAGCGGGGAGCTGTTTTTT
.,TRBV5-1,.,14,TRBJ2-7,CASSLAGSLYEQYF,TGCGCCAGCAGCTTGGCAGGGTCCCTCTACGAGCAGTACTTC
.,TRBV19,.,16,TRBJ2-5,CASSGPQGARQETQYF,TGTGCCAGTAGTGGTCCGCAGGGTGCACGTCAAGAGACCCAGTACTTC
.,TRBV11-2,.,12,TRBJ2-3,CASSLGTDTQYF,TGTGCCAGCAGCTTAGGGACAGATACGCAGTATTTT
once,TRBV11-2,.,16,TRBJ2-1,CASSLTPPAAYNEQFF,TGTGCCAGCAGCTTAACCCCCCCGGCAGCTTACAATGAGCAGTTCTTC
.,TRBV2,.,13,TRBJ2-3,CASRDTGTDTQYF,TGTGCCAGCAGGGATACAGGCACAGATACGCAGTATTTT
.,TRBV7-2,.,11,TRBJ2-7,CASSLTYEQYF,TGTGCCAGCAGCTTAACGTACGAGCAGTACTTC
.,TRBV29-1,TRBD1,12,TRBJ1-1,CSVDRGKTEAFF,TGCAGCGTTGACAGGGGGAAGACTGAAGCTTTCTTT
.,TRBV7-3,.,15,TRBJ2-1,CASSLRPGPSDEQFF,TGTGCCAGCAGCTTACGGCCGGGCCCGTCGGATGAGCAGTTCTTC
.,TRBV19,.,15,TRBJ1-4,CASSILSNGNEKLFF,TGTGCCAGTAGTATCTTATCTAACGGTAATGAAAAACTGTTTTTT
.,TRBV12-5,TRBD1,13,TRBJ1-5,CASRDRGNQPQHF,TGTGCTAGCCGGGACAGGGGCAATCAGCCCCAGCATTTT